This T cell receptor (beta chain) originates from a study of T cell responses to AZD1222 COVID-19 vaccine. The CDR3 has 11 amino acids. V lost 5 bases, J lost 9 bases, and 13 bases lay in between. The germline CDR1 and CDR2 sequences are SQVTM and ANQGSEA. Libraries were prepared by immunoSEQ multiplex PCR; TCRdb keeps only in-frame clonotypes and omits some of them. This table holds around 160,000 clones, 88% found once. Notes on this clone: Its antigen remains unknown.

Study observations and caveats: Targets within unmutated variant regions were reportedly found for nearly half of spike-specific TCRs.

V and J are TRBV29-1 and TRBJ1-1; D unclear. Sequencing was performed on peripheral blood, taken on day 0 of AZD1222 vaccination. The source is an adult in good health. The CDR3, as DNA: TGCAGCGTTTTTAGGGCTGGCCAAGCTTTCTTT. Protein: CSVFRAGQAFF. The full variable domain, its missing parts supplied by reference TRBV29-1 and TRBJ1-1, is SAVISQKPSRDICQRGTSLTIQCQVDSQVTMMFWYRQQPGQSLTLIATANQGSEATYESGFVIDKFPISRPNLTFSTLTVSNMSPEDSSIYLCSVFRAGQAFFGQGTRLTVV.